This is a list of T cell receptor beta chains from one sample in a study of T cell repertoires in cytomegalovirus infection. TCRdb itself ran the reads through MiXCR, one entry per CDR3 protein. The sample records approximately 200,000 distinct CDR3 sequences, 20% to 25% being singletons. The sample consisted of CD8+ T cells from PBMCs. Receptors were obtained from a human donor in good health (CMV status not recorded). Some clones in this sample may be carry-over from other donors' samples. Each CDR3 is given with its conserved first and last residue. The order of the fields is J gene, clone size, D gene, CDR3 length, V gene, CDR3 DNA, CDR3 protein. The D gene is left open where the match is weak. Clone size is given for some rows only: seen once, a few or many times, or a class if the clone is expanded.

>TRBJ2-1|many|TRBD2|14|TRBV28
TGTGCCAGCAAGGCCAGCGGGGGGGGATATGAGCAGTTCTTC
CASKASGGGYEQFF
>TRBJ2-7|-|TRBD1|13|TRBV28
TGTGCCAGCAGTAACAGGGGGTACTACGAGCAGTACTTC
CASSNRGYYEQYF
>TRBJ2-1|many|-|15|TRBV7-2
TGTGCCAGCAGCTTAGACCCTAGTGTACACAATGAGCAGTTCTTC
CASSLDPSVHNEQFF
>TRBJ1-2|-|-|14|TRBV6-5
TGTGCCAGCAGGGGGACTTTCCCATACTATGGCTACACCTTC
CASRGTFPYYGYTF
>TRBJ2-7|-|-|12|TRBV6-2/TRBV6-3
TGTGCCAGCAAGGGAAACTCCTACGAGCAGTACTTC
CASKGNSYEQYF
>TRBJ2-7|-|TRBD1|14|TRBV5-4
TGTGCCAGCAGCTTGCAGGGGGCTCCCCTAGAGCAGTACTTC
CASSLQGAPLEQYF
>TRBJ1-2|many|-|14|TRBV27
TGTGCCAGCAGTTCAGGGGTTTTTAACTATGGCTACACCTTC
CASSSGVFNYGYTF
>TRBJ2-1|-|-|12|TRBV19
TGTGCCAGTAGTATTCAAGCGAATGAGCAGTTCTTC
CASSIQANEQFF
>TRBJ1-2|-|-|14|TRBV29-1
TGCAGCGTTGAAGATTTAAGGGGCGACTATGGCTACACCTTC
CSVEDLRGDYGYTF
>TRBJ2-1|many|-|13|TRBV7-3
TGTGCCAGCAGCCCAATGGGGGGAAATGAGCAGTTCTTC
CASSPMGGNEQFF
>TRBJ2-7|-|-|13|TRBV11-2
TGTGCCAGCAGCTGGGACCCATCCTACGAGCAGTACTTC
CASSWDPSYEQYF
>TRBJ2-2|-|-|14|TRBV19
TGTGCCAGCCGGGGGACTGCGAACACCGGGGAGCTGTTTTTT
CASRGTANTGELFF
>TRBJ2-5|many|-|12|TRBV7-9
TGTGCCAGCAGCTTATCCTGGGAGACCCAGTACTTC
CASSLSWETQYF
>TRBJ1-1|many|-|14|TRBV7-6
TGTGCCAGCAGCTTAGAGAAGGGTTACACTGAAGCTTTCTTT
CASSLEKGYTEAFF